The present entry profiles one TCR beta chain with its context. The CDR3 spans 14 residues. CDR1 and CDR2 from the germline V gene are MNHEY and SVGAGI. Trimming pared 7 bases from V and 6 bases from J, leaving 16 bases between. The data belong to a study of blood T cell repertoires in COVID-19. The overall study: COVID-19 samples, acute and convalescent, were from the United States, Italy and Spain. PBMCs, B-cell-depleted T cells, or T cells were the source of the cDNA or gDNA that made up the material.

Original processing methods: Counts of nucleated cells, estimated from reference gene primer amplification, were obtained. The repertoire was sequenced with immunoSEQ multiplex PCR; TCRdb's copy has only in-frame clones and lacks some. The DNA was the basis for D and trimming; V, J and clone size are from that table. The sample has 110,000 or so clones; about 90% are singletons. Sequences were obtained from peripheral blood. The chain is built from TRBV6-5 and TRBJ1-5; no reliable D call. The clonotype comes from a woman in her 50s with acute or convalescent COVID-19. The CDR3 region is CASITKMNGQPQHF. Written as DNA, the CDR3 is TGTGCCAGCATTACCAAAATGAACGGTCAGCCCCAGCATTTT.